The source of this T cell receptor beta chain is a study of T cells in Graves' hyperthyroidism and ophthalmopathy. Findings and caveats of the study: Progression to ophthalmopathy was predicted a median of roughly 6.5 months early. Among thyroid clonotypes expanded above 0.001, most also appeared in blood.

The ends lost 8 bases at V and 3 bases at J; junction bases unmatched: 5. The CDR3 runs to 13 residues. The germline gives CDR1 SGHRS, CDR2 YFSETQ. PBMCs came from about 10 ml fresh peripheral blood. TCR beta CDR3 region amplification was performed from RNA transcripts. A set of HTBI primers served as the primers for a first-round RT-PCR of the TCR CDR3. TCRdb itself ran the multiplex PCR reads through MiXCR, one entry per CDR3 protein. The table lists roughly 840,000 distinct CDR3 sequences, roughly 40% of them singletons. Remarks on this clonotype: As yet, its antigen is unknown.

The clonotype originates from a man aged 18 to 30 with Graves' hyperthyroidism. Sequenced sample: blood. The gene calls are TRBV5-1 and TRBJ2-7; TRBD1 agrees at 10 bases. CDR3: CASGQGDGYEQYF. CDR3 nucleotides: TGCGCCAGTGGACAGGGGGACGGCTACGAGCAGTACTTC.